The rows below give T cell receptor beta chains drawn from one sample of a study of lymphopenia after photon versus proton radiotherapy. The method was immunoSEQ multiplex PCR; TCRdb's version includes in-frame clones alone and lacks a portion of them. The sample has 25,000 to 35,000 clones; around 94% are singletons. The sequences come from peripheral blood, collected from a patient treated with photon-based radiotherapy. The receptors derive from a woman between 45 and 65 years old with cholangiocarcinoma. Each CDR3 is given with its conserved first and last residue. D genes are given only for firm matches. Expanded clones are given a class, and other clones once, few, many or no size at all.

J,size,D,V,CDR3,DNA
TRBJ2-3,NA,TRBD2,TRBV7-2,CASSLGTSGGSFTDTQYF,TGTGCCAGCAGCTTAGGAACTAGCGGGGGGTCCTTCACAGATACGCAGTATTTT
TRBJ2-6,once,NA,TRBV11-3,CASSPRGTGANVLTF,TGTGCCAGCAGCCCTCGGGGAACTGGGGCCAACGTCCTGACTTTC
TRBJ2-5,NA,TRBD2,TRBV4-1,CASSQVLPQLARGGTQYF,TGCGCCAGCAGCCAAGTACTTCCACAGCTAGCGCGCGGGGGGACCCAGTACTTC
TRBJ1-5,NA,TRBD1,TRBV19,CASTGQGANQPQHF,TGTGCCAGTACTGGACAGGGAGCCAATCAGCCCCAGCATTTT
TRBJ1-2,NA,TRBD1,TRBV4-3,CASSQVRQGGGYTF,TGCGCCAGCAGCCAAGTCCGACAGGGCGGGGGCTACACCTTC
TRBJ1-1,NA,TRBD1,TRBV18,CASSQGAQGTEAFF,TGTGCCAGCTCACAGGGGGCCCAAGGCACTGAAGCTTTCTTT
TRBJ2-1,NA,NA,TRBV20-1,CSASPPPEQFF,TGCAGTGCTAGTCCCCCACCGGAGCAGTTCTTC
TRBJ2-5,once,NA,TRBV18,CASSPPTAIKETQYF,TGTGCCAGCTCACCACCTACAGCAATTAAAGAGACCCAGTACTTC
TRBJ2-5,NA,NA,TRBV16,CASSQQGFPGTQYF,TGTGCCAGCAGCCAACAGGGGTTTCCCGGGACCCAGTACTTC
TRBJ1-2,NA,TRBD1,TRBV7-2,CASSLAGTDYGYTF,TGTGCCAGCAGCTTAGCTGGGACAGATTATGGCTACACCTTC